A selection of T cell receptor beta chains follows, all from one sample in a study of blood T cell repertoires in COVID-19. Clones were read by immunoSEQ multiplex PCR, and TCRdb kept only the in-frame ones, dropping some. The table records 100,000 to 130,000 clones, approximately 80% of them present only once. What was sequenced was peripheral blood. The receptor set was obtained from a woman in her 70s with acute or convalescent COVID-19. Both conserved end residues are part of each CDR3. D genes are given only for firm matches. Clone size is shown for a subset of rows, as once, few, many or a class of expanded clone.

J gene | clone size | V gene | D gene | CDR3 protein | CDR3 DNA
TRBJ2-5 | - | TRBV28 | TRBD2 | CASSPGLAQETQYF | TGTGCCAGCAGTCCGGGACTAGCACAAGAGACCCAGTACTTC
TRBJ2-2 | - | TRBV18 | - | CASSPDFPNTGELFF | TGTGCCAGCTCGCCCGACTTTCCGAACACCGGGGAGCTGTTTTTT
TRBJ2-3 | - | TRBV28 | - | CASSGPRITDTQYF | TGTGCCAGCAGCGGTCCAAGAATCACAGATACGCAGTATTTT
TRBJ2-3 | - | TRBV21-1 | - | CASSKGSDTQYF | TGTGCCAGCAGCAAGGGCTCTGATACGCAGTATTTT
TRBJ1-1 | - | TRBV7-8 | TRBD1 | CASSLIVQGMSVAFF | TGTGCCAGCAGCCTAATTGTACAGGGGATGAGTGTAGCTTTCTTT
TRBJ1-1 | once | TRBV29-1 | - | CSVDGGVKGKTEAFF | TGCAGCGTTGACGGGGGTGTTAAGGGGAAGACTGAAGCTTTCTTT
TRBJ2-1 | - | TRBV13 | TRBD2 | CASSWGLAGVYEQFF | TGTGCCAGCAGCTGGGGACTAGCGGGAGTATATGAGCAGTTCTTC
TRBJ1-4 | - | TRBV4-1 | - | CASSQVGADEKLFF | TGCGCCAGCAGCCAGGTGGGGGCTGATGAAAAACTGTTTTTT
TRBJ2-7 | - | TRBV10-3 | TRBD1 | CATQGDSTYEQYF | TGTGCCACTCAGGGGGATTCGACCTACGAGCAGTACTTC
TRBJ1-4 | - | TRBV2 | - | CASSVVANEKLFF | TGTGCCAGCAGTGTAGTGGCTAATGAAAAACTGTTTTTT
TRBJ2-5 | - | TRBV29-1 | TRBD1 | CSGAGQDPLGLETQYF | TGCAGCGGGGCGGGACAGGATCCCCTCGGTCTGGAGACCCAGTACTTC
TRBJ1-4 | - | TRBV19 | - | CASSPNPGHTPKLFF | TGTGCCAGTAGTCCCAACCCCGGACATACCCCAAAACTGTTTTTT
TRBJ2-3 | - | TRBV28 | - | CASSLTGGGADTQYF | TGTGCCAGCAGTTTAACGGGGGGCGGCGCAGATACGCAGTATTTT
TRBJ2-1 | few | TRBV11-3 | - | CASSSSYPGLPAFF | TGTGCCAGCAGCTCCTCCTACCCGGGACTCCCCGCTTTCTTC
TRBJ2-5 | - | TRBV5-1 | TRBD2 | CASSVGTSGRETQYF | TGCGCCAGCAGCGTCGGGACTAGCGGGAGAGAGACCCAGTACTTC
TRBJ1-6 | - | TRBV7-2 | - | CASSLYAGAQSPLHF | TGTGCCAGCAGCTTGTATGCAGGGGCCCAAAGTCCCCTCCACTTT
TRBJ1-1 | - | TRBV13 | - | CASSLDLEAFF | TGTGCCAGCAGCTTAGATCTTGAAGCTTTCTTT
TRBJ2-7 | - | TRBV30 | - | CAWRQGYYEQYF | TGTGCCTGGAGACAGGGATACTACGAGCAGTACTTC
TRBJ2-3 | - | TRBV5-1 | - | CASSLYLLPADTQYF | TGCGCCAGCAGCTTGTACCTGCTCCCGGCAGATACGCAGTATTTT
TRBJ1-5 | - | TRBV11-2 | TRBD1 | CASSSQGAGNQPQHF | TGTGCCAGCAGCTCGCAGGGGGCTGGCAATCAGCCCCAGCATTTT
TRBJ2-1 | - | TRBV5-1 | - | CASSRTELYNEQFF | TGCGCCAGCAGCCGGACTGAACTGTACAATGAGCAGTTCTTC
TRBJ1-4 | - | TRBV19 | TRBD1 | CASSIQRRGRREKLFF | TGTGCCAGTAGTATCCAACGCAGGGGGAGACGTGAAAAACTGTTTTTT
TRBJ1-1 | - | TRBV5-4 | TRBD1 | CASSLALGQGAAFF | TGTGCCAGCAGCTTGGCCCTAGGACAGGGGGCAGCTTTCTTT
TRBJ1-6 | once | TRBV7-9 | - | CASSPTTGFISPLHF | TGTGCCAGCAGCCCAACAACAGGGTTTATTTCACCCCTCCACTTT